One sample yielded the 24 T cell receptor beta chains listed below, sequenced in a study of T cell responses to AZD1222 COVID-19 vaccine. Only in-frame clones appear in the TCRdb table, and some are missing; sequencing was by immunoSEQ multiplex PCR. This table holds some 200,000 clones, approximately 93% found once. Specimen: peripheral blood, collected 28 days after the second AZD1222 dose. All receptors come from an adult who received the AZD1222 COVID-19 vaccine.

The chain links TRBV6-1 to TRBJ1-2, with unresolved D. This CDR3 is built from 13 residues. From germline, CDR1 is MNHNS and CDR2 SASEGT. Trimming took off 2 bases at V and 8 bases at J, with 12 bases between the two ends. CDR3 region: CASSEFPNGGYTF. DNA of the CDR3: TGTGCCAGCAGTGAATTTCCCAATGGGGGCTACACCTTC.

J is TRBJ2-2 and V is TRBV9; D gene ambiguous. The ends were cut back, 0 bases at V and 4 bases at J, with 10 bases in the middle. This CDR3 has 15 residues. Germline CDR1 and CDR2: SGDLS and YYNGEE. CDR3 protein: CASSVAGRVTGELFF. CDR3 nucleotides: TGTGCCAGCAGCGTAGCCGGACGGGTCACCGGGGAGCTGTTTTTT.

This chain uses TRBV6-5 with TRBJ1-2; TRBD1 agrees at 7 bases. The CDR3 is made up of 16 amino acids. J lost 6 bases, V lost 2 bases, and 12 bases had no gene match. The germline V gene has CDR1 MNHEY and CDR2 SVGAGI. The CDR3 coding sequence is TGTGCCAGCAGTTACGCTCGCGGGGACAGCCAGAATGGCTACACCTTC. Its translation is CASSYARGDSQNGYTF.

The chain employs TRBV29-1 and TRBJ1-2; D unresolved. The V end lost 2 bases, the J end lost 3 bases, and 7 bases lay between the germline ends. The CDR3 is 12 amino acids. Germline CDR1 SQVTM, CDR2 ANQGSEA. The CDR3 region has the DNA TGCAGCGTTGAAAAGGGCCACTATGGCTACACCTTC. This gives the protein CSVEKGHYGYTF.

The chain uses TRBV7-3 and TRBJ2-2; D is possibly TRBD1 or TRBD2 (6 bases each). V dropped 4 bases and J dropped 2 bases, with 14 bases sitting between them. Germline V gives CDR1 SGHTA, CDR2 FQGTGA. The CDR3 length is 16 residues. CDR3 protein: CASSSPSGANTGELFF. For the CDR3, the DNA is TGTGCCAGCAGCTCACCTTCGGGGGCAAACACCGGGGAGCTGTTTTTT.

This rearrangement joins TRBV24-1 to TRBJ2-1; 8 nucleotides line up with TRBD2. This CDR3 spans 16 amino acids. V shed 3 bases, J shed 4 bases, and the junction held 7 bases outside the gene matches. CDR1 is KGHDR and CDR2 is SFDVKD in the germline V gene. The CDR3 sequence is CATSDTKLAAYNEQFF. As DNA, the CDR3 is TGTGCCACCAGTGATACTAAACTAGCGGCGTACAATGAGCAGTTCTTC.

The gene calls are TRBV5-5 and TRBJ1-3; the D gene is possibly TRBD1 (6 bases). Germline CDR1 reads SGHKS; CDR2 reads YYEKEE (reference sequence). This CDR3 spans 18 amino acids. V shed 3 bases and J shed 4 bases, with 23 bases lying between them. CDR3 sequence reads: CASSSNLQRQAAGNTIYF. DNA for the CDR3: TGTGCCAGCAGCTCTAACCTACAAAGACAGGCGGCGGGAAACACCATATATTTT. The complete variable domain, with remaining parts taken from reference TRBV5-5 and TRBJ1-3, reads DAGVTQSPTHLIKTRGQQVTLRCSPISGHKSVSWYQQVLGQGPQFIFQYYEKEERGRGNFPDRFSARQFPNYSSELNVNALLLGDSALYLCASSSNLQRQAAGNTIYFGEGSWLTVV.

The chain links TRBV6-5 to TRBJ1-1; no reliable D call. Germline V gene data show CDR1 as MNHEY and CDR2 as SVGAGI. The CDR3 is made up of 12 amino acids. V lost 7 bases, J lost 6 bases, and 12 bases lay in between. The CDR3 loop is CASTGSSAEAFF. CDR3 DNA: TGTGCCAGCACGGGCAGTTCCGCTGAAGCTTTCTTT.

The genes are TRBV5-1 and TRBJ1-6, with unresolved D. Per germline, CDR1 SGHRS and CDR2 YFSETQ. Trimming cost V 4 bases and J 8 bases, with 4 bases left between them. This CDR3 is built from 11 residues. The CDR3 protein is CASSVYSPLHF. The CDR3 coding sequence is TGCGCCAGCAGCGTTTATTCACCCCTCCACTTT.

The CDR3 sequence is CASSRPTAGWYEQYF. As DNA, the CDR3 is TGTGCCAGCAGCCGACCCACGGCAGGGTGGTACGAGCAGTACTTC. The chain joins TRBV27 to TRBJ2-7; D might be TRBD1 (5 bases). Germline CDR1 MNHEY, CDR2 SMNVEV (reference sequence). The germline V and J ends were trimmed by 6 bases and 4 bases, with 19 bases remaining between them. The CDR3 totals 15 residues.

The chain employs TRBV7-9 and TRBJ1-1, with unresolved D. The germline V gene encodes CDR1 SEHNR and CDR2 FQNEAQ (reference sequence). The CDR3 extends over 14 amino acids. Deletions cut 1 base from V and 0 bases from J, with 6 bases between. The chain's CDR3 is CASSLVGVNTEAFF. The CDR3 nucleotides read TGTGCCAGCAGCTTAGTTGGCGTGAACACTGAAGCTTTCTTT.

Points on this clone: The identical CDR3 is also encoded by other nucleotide sequences in the sample. The rearrangement joins TRBV18 to TRBJ1-3; TRBD1 matches 7 bases. This CDR3 region has 14 residues. V lost 3 bases to trimming and J lost 4 bases; unmatched junction nucleotides: 3. Germline CDR1 reads KGHSH; CDR2 reads LQKENI. The CDR3 reads CASSPWDSGNTIYF. The CDR3 nucleotides read TGTGCCAGCTCACCCTGGGACAGCGGAAACACCATATATTTT.

The gene calls are TRBV5-1 and TRBJ2-2; D possibly corresponds to TRBD2 (6 bases). Germline loops: CDR1 SGHRS, CDR2 YFSETQ. The CDR3 covers 15 residues. V lost 3 bases and J lost 9, with 18 bases in between. The CDR3 sequence: CASSSGDGRGRELFF. Here the CDR3 DNA reads TGCGCCAGCAGCTCGGGGGACGGCCGGGGAAGGGAGCTGTTTTTT.

This sequence joins TRBV4-2 and TRBJ1-2; D remains unclear. The CDR3 is made up of 16 amino acids. V was shortened by 0 bases and J by 6 bases, with 17 bases between the two germline ends. The germline V gene encodes CDR1 LGHNA and CDR2 YNFKEQ. For the CDR3, the DNA is TGTGCCAGCAGCCAAGATGGGGAGGTCGTCACGAATGGCTACACCTTC. Translation: CASSQDGEVVTNGYTF.

The chain has TRBV12-5 and TRBJ1-5, with D perhaps matching TRBD1 (5 bases). The CDR3 has 18 residues. The V gene's germline CDR1 is LGHNT and CDR2 FRNRAP. Trimming took off 4 bases at V and 4 bases at J, with 23 bases between the two ends. The CDR3 here is CASGSNRQPSINNQPQHF. As DNA, the CDR3 is TGTGCTAGTGGTTCAAATCGACAGCCCAGCATAAATAATCAGCCCCAGCATTTT.

V usage is TRBV3-1 (or the pseudogene TRBV3-2) and J usage is TRBJ2-3; TRBD1 matches at 8 bases. Unmatched junction bases numbered 6, after V lost 6 bases and J lost 4 bases. CDR1 and CDR2 from the germline V gene are LGHDT and YNNKEL (reference sequence). The CDR3 has 14 amino acids. The chain's CDR3 is CASSPGQGADTQYF. CDR3 DNA sequence: TGTGCCAGCAGTCCAGGACAGGGCGCAGATACGCAGTATTTT.

This clone was counted a few times. This chain uses TRBV5-6 with TRBJ1-6; D remains ambiguous. CDR1 SGHDT and CDR2 YYEEEE come from the germline V gene. The CDR3 totals 14 residues. The V gene lost 1 base and the J gene lost 9 bases, with 11 bases spanning the gap. The CDR3 DNA sequence: TGTGCCAGCAGCTTGTTTGGGAGAGGTTCACCCCTCCACTTT. This translates into CASSLFGRGSPLHF. The variable domain in full, completed from reference TRBV5-6 and TRBJ1-6, reads DAGVTQSPTHLIKTRGQQVTLRCSPKSGHDTVSWYQQALGQGPQFIFQYYEEEERQRGNFPDRFSGHQFPNYSSELNVNALLLGDSALYLCASSLFGRGSPLHFGNGTRLTVT.

The chain is built from TRBV3-1 (or the pseudogene TRBV3-2) and TRBJ2-1; 10 nucleotides align to TRBD2. CDR1 is LGHDT, CDR2 YNNKEL, per germline (reference sequence). Trimming removed 3 bases from V and 10 bases from J; junction bases left unmatched: 9. This CDR3 contains 15 residues. In nucleotides, the CDR3 is TGTGCCAGCAGCCAGTCTAGCGGGGGTCCCCTGGAGCAGTTCTTC. This sequence encodes CASSQSSGGPLEQFF.

The chain couples TRBV29-1 to TRBJ1-3; D is unresolved. V gave up 0 bases and J gave up 4 bases, with 10 bases separating them. This CDR3 has 14 amino acids. Per germline, CDR1 SQVTM and CDR2 ANQGSEA. This chain's CDR3 is CSVEDKAGGNTIYF. CDR3 coding DNA: TGCAGCGTTGAAGATAAGGCAGGAGGAAACACCATATATTTT.

The CDR3 nucleotides are TGTGCCAGCAGCCAACGTACAGGCGCTAACTATGGCTACACCTTC. It codes for CASSQRTGANYGYTF. The rearrangement links TRBV4-2 to TRBJ1-2, with D possibly TRBD1 on 5 matching bases. V lost 2 bases, J lost 0 bases, and 10 bases lay in between. CDR3 length: 15 amino acids. In germline, CDR1 is LGHNA, CDR2 YNFKEQ.

The chain recombines TRBV9 with TRBJ2-5; 7 nucleotides align to TRBD1. The CDR3 is 16 amino acids. V gave up 4 bases and J gave up 5 bases; unmatched junction bases: 14. The germline V gene has CDR1 SGDLS and CDR2 YYNGEE. The CDR3 protein is CASSPHPRDSRETQYF. The DNA for the CDR3 is TGTGCCAGCAGCCCCCACCCTCGGGACAGCAGGGAGACCCAGTACTTC.

This rearrangement joins TRBV5-1 to TRBJ2-7; 9 bases fit TRBD1. This CDR3 has 14 residues. Unmatched junction bases numbered 3, after V lost 2 bases and J lost 3 bases. Germline V gene sequence: CDR1 SGHRS, CDR2 YFSETQ. The CDR3 region is CASSFDRGGYEQYF. CDR3 nucleotides: TGCGCCAGCAGCTTTGACAGGGGGGGCTACGAGCAGTACTTC. The variable domain in full, with the rest retrieved from reference TRBV5-1 and TRBJ2-7, is KAGVTQTPRYLIKTRGQQVTLSCSPISGHRSVSWYQQTPGQGLQFLFEYFSETQRNKGNFPGRFSGRQFSNSRSEMNVSTLELGDSALYLCASSFDRGGYEQYFGPGTRLTVT.

This sequence joins TRBV10-3 and TRBJ2-1; 7 bases line up with TRBD2. Germline V gene data show CDR1 as ENHRY and CDR2 as SYGVKD. The CDR3 has 12 residues. The trim removed 10 bases at V and 4 bases at J, leaving 4 bases unmatched. The CDR3 loop is CATRAGYNEQFF. CDR3 coding DNA: TGTGCCACCCGAGCGGGGTACAATGAGCAGTTCTTC.

The rearrangement joins TRBV4-1 to TRBJ1-2, with D unclear. The CDR3 sequence is 14 residues long. Germline V gene sequence: CDR1 MGHRA, CDR2 YSYEKL. Trimming took off 1 base at V and 7 bases at J, with 13 bases between the two ends. In DNA form, the CDR3 reads TGCGCCAGCAGCCAAGGTAGGAGCACGGCTGGCTACACCTTC. Encoded protein: CASSQGRSTAGYTF.